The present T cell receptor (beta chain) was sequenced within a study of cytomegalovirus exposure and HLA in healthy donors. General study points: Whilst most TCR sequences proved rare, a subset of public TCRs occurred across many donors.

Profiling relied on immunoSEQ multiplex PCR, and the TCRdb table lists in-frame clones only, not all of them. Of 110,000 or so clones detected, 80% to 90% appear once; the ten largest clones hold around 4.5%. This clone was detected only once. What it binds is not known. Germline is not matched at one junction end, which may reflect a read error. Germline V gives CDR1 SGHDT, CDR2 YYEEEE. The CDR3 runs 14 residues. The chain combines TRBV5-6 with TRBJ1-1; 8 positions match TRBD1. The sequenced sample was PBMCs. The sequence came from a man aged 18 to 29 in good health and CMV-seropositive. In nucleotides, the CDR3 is TGTGCCAGCAGCTATACAGGGGGGAGGGTTGGGCAAATCTTT. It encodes CASSYTGGRVGQIF.